The following is a TCR beta chain sequence with its context. Its matching antigen is unknown. This sample stems from a study of cytomegalovirus exposure and HLA in healthy donors. General study results and limits: When analyzed later, the rates of TCR association showed variation by HLA locus, with DRB1 the most and HLA-C the fewest. A cluster of highly shared sequence variants was likely a sequencing artifact. Available immune exposure information was restricted to CMV serostatus only.

The CDR3 sequence is 13 residues long. Unmatched junction bases numbered 6, after V lost 3 bases and J lost 11 bases. Germline V CDR1 and CDR2: SGHRS, YFSETQ. PCR primers comprised 60 Vbeta and 13 Jbeta primers. Here immunoSEQ multiplex PCR was the method, and the copy in TCRdb shows in-frame clones only, minus some. The sample holds some 130,000 clones; about 87% are singletons and the top ten take around 5.2%. The chain joins TRBV5-1 to TRBJ2-1, with 9 nucleotides matching TRBD1. The sequence was obtained from a woman in her 30s in good health and CMV-seronegative. The sample comprised PBMCs. The CDR3 DNA is TGCGCCAGCAGCTCCCGGTACAGGGGGCAGCAGTTCTTC. As protein: CASSSRYRGQQFF.